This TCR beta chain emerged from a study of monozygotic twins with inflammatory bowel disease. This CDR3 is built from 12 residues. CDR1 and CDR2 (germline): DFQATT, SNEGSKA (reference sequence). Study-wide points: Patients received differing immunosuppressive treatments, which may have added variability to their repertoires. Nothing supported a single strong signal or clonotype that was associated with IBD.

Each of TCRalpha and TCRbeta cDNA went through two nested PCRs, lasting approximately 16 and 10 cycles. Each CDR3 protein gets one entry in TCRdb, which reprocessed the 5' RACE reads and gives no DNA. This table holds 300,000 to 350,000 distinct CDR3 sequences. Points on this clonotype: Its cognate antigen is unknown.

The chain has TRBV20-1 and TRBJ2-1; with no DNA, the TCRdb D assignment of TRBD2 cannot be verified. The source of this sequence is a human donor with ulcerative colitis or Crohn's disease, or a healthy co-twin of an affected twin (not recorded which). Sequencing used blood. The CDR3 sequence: CSASRLADYQFF.